The T cell receptor (beta chain) described here comes from a study of T cell responses to AZD1222 COVID-19 vaccine. Findings and limits, study-wide: Compared with day 0, the breadth and depth of the Spike-specific TCR repertoire rose significantly after two doses of AZD1222. Targets within unmutated variant regions were reportedly found for nearly half of spike-specific TCRs.

Analyses pooled second doses at about 4 or about 12 weeks. This clone was seen just once. Its antigen is unidentified. The germline V gene encodes CDR1 SGHTA and CDR2 FQGTGA. Trimming left V 4 bases short and J 2 bases short, with 11 bases between. The CDR3 consists of 14 residues. The assay was immunoSEQ multiplex PCR, and TCRdb's table has in-frame clones only and misses some. The data hold 100,000 to 150,000 clones, with 88% observed a single time. Sequenced here: peripheral blood, sampled 28 days after the second AZD1222 dose. This sequence originates from an adult who received the AZD1222 COVID-19 vaccine. This rearrangement joins TRBV7-3 to TRBJ2-5; possible D gene TRBD2, 5 bases. This CDR3 reads CASSSSDSQETQYF. In DNA, the CDR3 is TGTGCCAGCAGCTCATCGGACTCACAAGAGACCCAGTACTTC.